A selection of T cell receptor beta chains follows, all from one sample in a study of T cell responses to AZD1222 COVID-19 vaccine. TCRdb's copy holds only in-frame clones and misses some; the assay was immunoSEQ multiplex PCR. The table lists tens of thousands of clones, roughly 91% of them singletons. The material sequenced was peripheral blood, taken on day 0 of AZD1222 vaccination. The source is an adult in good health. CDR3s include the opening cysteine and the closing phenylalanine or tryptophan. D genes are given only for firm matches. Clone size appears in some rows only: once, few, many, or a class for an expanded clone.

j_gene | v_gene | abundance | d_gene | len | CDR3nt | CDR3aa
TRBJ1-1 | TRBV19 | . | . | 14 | TGTGCCAGTAGTATCGGGCGGGTGGAGGCTGAAGCTTTCTTT | CASSIGRVEAEAFF
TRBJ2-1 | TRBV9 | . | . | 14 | TGTGCCAGCAGCGTCCGGGACGGCGACAATGAGCAGTTCTTC | CASSVRDGDNEQFF
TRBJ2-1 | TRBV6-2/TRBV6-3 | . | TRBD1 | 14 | TGTGCCAGCAGTTACATGGGACAGGGGTATGAGCAGTTCTTC | CASSYMGQGYEQFF
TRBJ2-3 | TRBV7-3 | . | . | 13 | TGTGCCAGCAGCCCGACCCGAGGAGATACGCAGTATTTT | CASSPTRGDTQYF
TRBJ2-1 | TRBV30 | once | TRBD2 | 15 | TGTGCCTGGACCACTCTAGCGGGGAGCTACAATGAGCAGTTCTTC | CAWTTLAGSYNEQFF
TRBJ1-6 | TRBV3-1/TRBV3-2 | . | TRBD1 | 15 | TGTGCCAGCAGCCAAGTTACACAGGGGAGATCACCCCTCCACTTT | CASSQVTQGRSPLHF
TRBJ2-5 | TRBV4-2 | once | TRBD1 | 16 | TGTGCCAGCAGCCAAGATATAGGGGGCGGACAAGAGACCCAGTACTTC | CASSQDIGGGQETQYF
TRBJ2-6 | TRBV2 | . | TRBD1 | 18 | TGTGCCAGCAGTGGACCGGGACAGGGGTCGATTGGGGCCAACGTCCTGACTTTC | CASSGPGQGSIGANVLTF
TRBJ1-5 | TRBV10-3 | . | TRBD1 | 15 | TGTGCCATCAGTGAGCCGACAGGGTACAATCAGCCCCAGCATTTT | CAISEPTGYNQPQHF
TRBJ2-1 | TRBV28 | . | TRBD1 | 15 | TGTGCCAGCAGTTACAGGGGAATCTCCTACAATGAGCAGTTCTTC | CASSYRGISYNEQFF
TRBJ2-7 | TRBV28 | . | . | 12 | TGTGCCAGCAGTACCAGGGGAGACGAGCAGTACTTC | CASSTRGDEQYF
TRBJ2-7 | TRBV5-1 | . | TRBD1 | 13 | TGCGCCAGCAGCTTTGACAGGGAATACGAGCAGTACTTC | CASSFDREYEQYF
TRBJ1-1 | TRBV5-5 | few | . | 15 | TGTGCCAGCAGCTTGACAGGGAGGAGATCCACTGAAGCTTTCTTT | CASSLTGRRSTEAFF
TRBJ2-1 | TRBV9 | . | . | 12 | TGTGCCAGCACAAACAGTTACAATGAGCAGTTCTTC | CASTNSYNEQFF
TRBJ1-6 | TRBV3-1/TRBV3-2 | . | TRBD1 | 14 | TGTGCCAGCAGCCGAACAGGGGGGAGGTCACCCCTCCACTTT | CASSRTGGRSPLHF
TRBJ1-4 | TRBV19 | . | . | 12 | TGTGCCAGTAGTCGAAATCGGGAAAAACTGTTTTTT | CASSRNREKLFF
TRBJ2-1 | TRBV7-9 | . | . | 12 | TGTGCCAGCAGCCAGGGCGGGGATGAGCAGTTCTTC | CASSQGGDEQFF
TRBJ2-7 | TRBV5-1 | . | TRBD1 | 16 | TGCGCCAGCAGCTTGGCATTTCAGGGGGCAATCGACGAGCAGTACTTC | CASSLAFQGAIDEQYF
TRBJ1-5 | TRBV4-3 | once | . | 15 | TGCGCCAGCAGCAACAGACATTTGGGCAATCAGCCCCAGCATTTT | CASSNRHLGNQPQHF
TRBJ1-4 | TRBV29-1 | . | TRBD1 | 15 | TGCAGCGCCCGACAGGGTGTGGCGCCTAATGAAAAACTGTTTTTT | CSARQGVAPNEKLFF
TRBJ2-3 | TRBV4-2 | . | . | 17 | TGTGCCAGCAGCCAAGAAATATCCGGGACTCGTGCCTTTACGCAGTATTTT | CASSQEISGTRAFTQYF
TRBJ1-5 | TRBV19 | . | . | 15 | TGTGCCAGTAGTGACTTTAGCGGTCAGTCTCAGCCCCAGCATTTT | CASSDFSGQSQPQHF
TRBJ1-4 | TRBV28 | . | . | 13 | TGTGCCAGCAGTTCGCGACAGAATGAAAAACTGTTTTTT | CASSSRQNEKLFF
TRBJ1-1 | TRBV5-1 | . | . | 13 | TGCGCCAGCAGCGCGACGGGGATCACTGAAGCTTTCTTT | CASSATGITEAFF
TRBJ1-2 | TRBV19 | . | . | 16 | TGTGCCAGTAGCATAGGGGAGGAGGTGTTGGGCTATGGCTACACCTTC | CASSIGEEVLGYGYTF
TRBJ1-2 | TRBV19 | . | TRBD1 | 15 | TGTGCCAGTAGCGAGACAGGGGCCCTTTTATATGGCTACACCTTC | CASSETGALLYGYTF
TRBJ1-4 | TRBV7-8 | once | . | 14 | TGTGCCAGCAGCTTAGCTGCAACTAATGAAAAACTGTTTTTT | CASSLAATNEKLFF
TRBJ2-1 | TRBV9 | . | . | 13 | TGTGCCAGCAGCGTGAGACAGGACAATGAGCAGTTCTTC | CASSVRQDNEQFF
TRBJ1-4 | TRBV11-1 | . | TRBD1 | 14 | TGTGCCAGCAGCCCTACGGGACAGCGTGAAAAACTGTTTTTT | CASSPTGQREKLFF
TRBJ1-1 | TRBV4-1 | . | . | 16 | TGCGCCAGCAGCCCTTCTCCGACGGTCGGAATTGTTGAAGCTTTCTTT | CASSPSPTVGIVEAFF
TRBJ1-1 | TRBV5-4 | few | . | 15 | TGTGCCAGCAGCTTGGCCTCAGGAACGAACACTGAAGCTTTCTTT | CASSLASGTNTEAFF
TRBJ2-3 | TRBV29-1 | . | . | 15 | TGCAGCGTTGTTCCCGCGGGTCGAAGCACAGATACGCAGTATTTT | CSVVPAGRSTDTQYF
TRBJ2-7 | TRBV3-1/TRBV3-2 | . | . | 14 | TGTGCCAGCAGCCAAGATCATCGGGGGTGGGAGCAGTACTTC | CASSQDHRGWEQYF
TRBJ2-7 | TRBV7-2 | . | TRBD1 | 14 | TGTGCCAGCAGCTTGGGACAGGGCAATTACGAGCAGTACTTC | CASSLGQGNYEQYF
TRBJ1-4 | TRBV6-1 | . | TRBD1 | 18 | TGTGCCAGCAGTGGTCGTGAACAGGGGCAGGGATTGAATGAAAAACTGTTTTTT | CASSGREQGQGLNEKLFF
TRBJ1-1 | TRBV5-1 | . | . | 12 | TGCGCCAGCAGCTTGGACAACACTGAAGCTTTCTTT | CASSLDNTEAFF
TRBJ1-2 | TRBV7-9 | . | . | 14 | TGTGCCAGCAGCTTATCAACGGGCCGCTATGGCTACACCTTC | CASSLSTGRYGYTF
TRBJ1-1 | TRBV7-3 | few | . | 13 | TGTGCCAGCAGCTTGGGACAGAACACTGAAGCTTTCTTT | CASSLGQNTEAFF
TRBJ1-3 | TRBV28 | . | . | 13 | TGTGCCAGCAGTTTCCCTTCGGGAAACACCATATATTTT | CASSFPSGNTIYF
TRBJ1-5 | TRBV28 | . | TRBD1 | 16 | TGTGCCAGCAGTTTATCCCTTGGACAGGCTCTTGTGCCCCAGCATTTT | CASSLSLGQALVPQHF
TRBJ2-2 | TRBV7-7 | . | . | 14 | TGTGCCAGCAGCTCCTACATGAACACCGGGGAGCTGTTTTTT | CASSSYMNTGELFF
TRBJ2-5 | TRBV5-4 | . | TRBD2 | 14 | TGTGCCAGCAAACTGGGGACTAGGGGAGAGACCCAGTACTTC | CASKLGTRGETQYF
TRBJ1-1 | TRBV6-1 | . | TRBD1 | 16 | TGTGCCAGCAGTGGGGGCCCGGGACAGGGGAACACTGAAGCTTTCTTT | CASSGGPGQGNTEAFF
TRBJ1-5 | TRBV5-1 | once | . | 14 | TGCGCCAGCAGCTGGACCCCTGATAGTCAGCCCCAGCATTTT | CASSWTPDSQPQHF
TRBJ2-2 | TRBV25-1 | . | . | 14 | TGTGCCAGCAGTTTACTAGGTCGTGGCGGGGAGCTGTTTTTT | CASSLLGRGGELFF
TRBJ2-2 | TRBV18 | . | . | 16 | TGTGCCAGCTCACCCGCCGCGGGTTGGGACACCGGGGAGCTGTTTTTT | CASSPAAGWDTGELFF
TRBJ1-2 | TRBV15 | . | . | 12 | TGTGCCACCAGCAGAGCCGCCGGCCTCCCCACCTTC | CATSRAAGLPTF
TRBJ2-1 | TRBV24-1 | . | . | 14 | TGTGCCACCAGTGACCGGACTCTAGGGAATGAGCAGTTCTTC | CATSDRTLGNEQFF
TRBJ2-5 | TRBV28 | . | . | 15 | TGTGCCAGCAGTTTATGGAGGGGGGGCCAAGAGACCCAGTACTTC | CASSLWRGGQETQYF
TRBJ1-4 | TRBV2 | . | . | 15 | TGTGCCAGCAGTGAGGGAGGCGGGGCTAATGAAAAACTGTTTTTT | CASSEGGGANEKLFF
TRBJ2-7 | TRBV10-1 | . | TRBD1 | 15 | TGCGCCAGCAGTGACCTTGGGACAGGACACTACGAGCAGTACTTC | CASSDLGTGHYEQYF
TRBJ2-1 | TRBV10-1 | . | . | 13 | TGCGCCAGCAGTGGTTCGGGGACGGTTGAGCAGTTCTTC | CASSGSGTVEQFF
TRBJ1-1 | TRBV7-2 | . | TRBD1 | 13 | TGTGCCAGCAGCTTAACAAGGACAGGGGAAGCTTTCTTT | CASSLTRTGEAFF
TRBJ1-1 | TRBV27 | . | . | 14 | TGTGCCAGCAGTCATGGGCGGGAAAACACTGAAGCTTTCTTT | CASSHGRENTEAFF
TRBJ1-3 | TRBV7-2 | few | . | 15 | TGTGCCAGCAGCTTAGACCTCTCAGGTGGAAACACCATATATTTT | CASSLDLSGGNTIYF
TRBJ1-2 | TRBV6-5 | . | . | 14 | TGTGCCAGCAGTTACCGCAGGGAAAGTTATGGCTACACCTTC | CASSYRRESYGYTF
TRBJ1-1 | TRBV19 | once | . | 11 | TGTGCCAGTAGTATAGCGACTGAAGCTTTCTTT | CASSIATEAFF